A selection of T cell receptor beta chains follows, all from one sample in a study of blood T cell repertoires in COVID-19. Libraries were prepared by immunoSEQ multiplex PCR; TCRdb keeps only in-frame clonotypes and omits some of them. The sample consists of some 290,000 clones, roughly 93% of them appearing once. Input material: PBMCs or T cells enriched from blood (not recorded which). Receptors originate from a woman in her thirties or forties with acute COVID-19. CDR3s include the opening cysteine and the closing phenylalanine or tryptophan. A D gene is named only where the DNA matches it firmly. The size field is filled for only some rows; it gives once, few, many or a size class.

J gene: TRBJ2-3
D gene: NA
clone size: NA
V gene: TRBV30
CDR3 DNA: TGTGCCTGGAGTGGGCAGGGGTTTGATACGCAGTATTTT
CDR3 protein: CAWSGQGFDTQYF

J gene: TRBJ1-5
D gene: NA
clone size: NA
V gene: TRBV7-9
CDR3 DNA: TGTGCCAGCAGCCCGGGTAGGGGGGGGAGCAATCAGCCCCAGCATTTT
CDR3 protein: CASSPGRGGSNQPQHF

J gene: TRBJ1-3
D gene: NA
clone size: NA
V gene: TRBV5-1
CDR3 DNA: TGCGCCAGCAGCCCCGGTCATACCTCTGGAAACACCATATATTTT
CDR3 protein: CASSPGHTSGNTIYF

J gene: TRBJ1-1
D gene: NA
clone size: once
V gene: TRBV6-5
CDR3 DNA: TGTGCCAGCAGTTACTCTGGCGAGCGGGGCGCTTTCTTT
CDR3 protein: CASSYSGERGAFF

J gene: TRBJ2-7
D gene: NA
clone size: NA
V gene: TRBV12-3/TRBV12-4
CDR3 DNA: TGTGCCAGCAGTCCGGACAGCCCCAGTCGACAGTACTTC
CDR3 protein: CASSPDSPSRQYF

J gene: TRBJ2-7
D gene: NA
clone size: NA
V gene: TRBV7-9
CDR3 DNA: TGTGCCAGCAGCTTAGGGCGGACTGCGGACGAGCAGTACTTC
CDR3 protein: CASSLGRTADEQYF

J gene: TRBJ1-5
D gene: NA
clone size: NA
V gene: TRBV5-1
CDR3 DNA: TGCGCCAGCAGCTTGGGTGGGGGGAATCAGCCCCAGCATTTT
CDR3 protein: CASSLGGGNQPQHF

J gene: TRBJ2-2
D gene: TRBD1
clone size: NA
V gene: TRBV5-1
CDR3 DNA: TGCGCCAGCAGCCAACAGGGGCTAGACGGGGAGCTGTTTTTT
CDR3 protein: CASSQQGLDGELFF

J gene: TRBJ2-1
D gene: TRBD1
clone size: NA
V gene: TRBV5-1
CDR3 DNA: TGCGCCAGCAGCCAGCGGACAGGGGGCTCGTCCAATGAGCAGTTCTTC
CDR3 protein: CASSQRTGGSSNEQFF

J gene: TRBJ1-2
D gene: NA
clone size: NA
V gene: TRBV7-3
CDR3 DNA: TGTGCCAGCAGCTTAAGACGGCAGGGTCAACCGAAAACCAACTATGGCTACACCTTC
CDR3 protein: CASSLRRQGQPKTNYGYTF

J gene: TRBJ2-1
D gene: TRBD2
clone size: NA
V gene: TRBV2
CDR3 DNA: TGTGCCAGTTCGACTAGCGGGTCCTACAATGAGCAGTTCTTC
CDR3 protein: CASSTSGSYNEQFF

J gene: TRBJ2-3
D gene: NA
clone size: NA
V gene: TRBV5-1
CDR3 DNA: TGCGCCAGCAAAAAACAGGGCATCACAGATACGCAGTATTTT
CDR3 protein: CASKKQGITDTQYF

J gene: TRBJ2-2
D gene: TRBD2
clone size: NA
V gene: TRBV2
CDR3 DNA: TGTGCCAGCAGGACGGGACTAGCGGGAGGGAACACCGGGGAGCTGTTTTTT
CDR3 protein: CASRTGLAGGNTGELFF

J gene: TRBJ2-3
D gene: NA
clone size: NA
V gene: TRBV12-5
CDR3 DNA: TGTGCTAGTGGTTTGGTTCAGACTAGTTCGACAGATACGCAGTATTTT
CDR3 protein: CASGLVQTSSTDTQYF

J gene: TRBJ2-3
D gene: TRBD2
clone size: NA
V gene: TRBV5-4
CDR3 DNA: TGTGCCAGCAGCTTACGAATGGGACTAGCGGGAGGCCCAGATACGCAGTATTTT
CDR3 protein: CASSLRMGLAGGPDTQYF

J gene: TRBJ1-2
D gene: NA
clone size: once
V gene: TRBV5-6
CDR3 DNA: TGTGCCAGCAGCTTGGGTGGGAGCGACTATGGCTACACCTTC
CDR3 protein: CASSLGGSDYGYTF

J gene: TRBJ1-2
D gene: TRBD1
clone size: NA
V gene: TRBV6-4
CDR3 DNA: TGTGCCAGCAGTGAACACTCCGGGACAGGGAATGGCTACACCTTC
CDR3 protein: CASSEHSGTGNGYTF

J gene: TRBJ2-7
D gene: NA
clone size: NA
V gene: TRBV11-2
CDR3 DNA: TGTGCCAGCAGCTTAAGGGGCTACGAGCAGTACTTC
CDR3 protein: CASSLRGYEQYF

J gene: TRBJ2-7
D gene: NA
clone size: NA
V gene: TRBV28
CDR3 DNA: TGTGCCAGCAGTCCCGGGATTGTCGGCTACGAGCAGTACTTC
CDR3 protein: CASSPGIVGYEQYF

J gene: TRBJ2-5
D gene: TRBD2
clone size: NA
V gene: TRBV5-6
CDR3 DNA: TGTGCCAGCAGCTCCACTTTCGGACTAGCAGGGGAAGAGACCCAGTACTTC
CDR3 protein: CASSSTFGLAGEETQYF

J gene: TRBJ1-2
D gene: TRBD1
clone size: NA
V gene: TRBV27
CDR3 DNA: TGTGCCAGCAGTTTCACAGGGGATGGGGAGGGCTACACCTTC
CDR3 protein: CASSFTGDGEGYTF

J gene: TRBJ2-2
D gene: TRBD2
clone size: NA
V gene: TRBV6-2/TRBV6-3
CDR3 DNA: TGTGCCAGCAGCTCCGGCCCCTGGACTAGCGGGAGCATCGGGGAGCTGTTTTTT
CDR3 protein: CASSSGPWTSGSIGELFF

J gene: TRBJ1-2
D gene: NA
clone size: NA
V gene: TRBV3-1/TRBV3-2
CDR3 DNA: TGTGCCAGCAGCCAGGGGCTCGTTCCCCTCTATGGCTACACCTTC
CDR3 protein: CASSQGLVPLYGYTF

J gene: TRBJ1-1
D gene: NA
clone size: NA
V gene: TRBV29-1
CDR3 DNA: TGCAGCGCCTTCCAAGCGAACACTGAAGCTTTCTTT
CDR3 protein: CSAFQANTEAFF

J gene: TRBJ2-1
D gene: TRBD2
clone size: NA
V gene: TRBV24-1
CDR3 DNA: TGTGCCACCAGTGGAACAGCGGGAGAAGCCTACAATGAGCAGTTCTTC
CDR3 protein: CATSGTAGEAYNEQFF

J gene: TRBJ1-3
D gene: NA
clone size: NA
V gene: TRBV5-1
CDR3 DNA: TGCGCCAGCAGCTTCGACACTCGAAACACCATATATTTT
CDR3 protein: CASSFDTRNTIYF

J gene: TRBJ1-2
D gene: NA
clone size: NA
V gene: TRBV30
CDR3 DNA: TGTGCCTGGAGTGTAGCTCCCCCCATTTATGGCTACACCTTC
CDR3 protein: CAWSVAPPIYGYTF

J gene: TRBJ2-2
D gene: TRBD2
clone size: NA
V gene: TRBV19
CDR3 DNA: TGTGCCAGTAACAACCTAGCGGGAGTCGCCGGGGAGCTGTTTTTT
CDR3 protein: CASNNLAGVAGELFF

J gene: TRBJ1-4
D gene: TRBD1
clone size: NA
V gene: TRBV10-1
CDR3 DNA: TGCGCCAGCAGGGGACAGGGATGGCATGAAAAACTGTTTTTT
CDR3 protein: CASRGQGWHEKLFF

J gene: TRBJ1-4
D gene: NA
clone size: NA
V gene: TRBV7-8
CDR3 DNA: TGTGCCAGCAGCTTAGAGACTACCAATGAAAAACTGTTTTTT
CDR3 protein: CASSLETTNEKLFF

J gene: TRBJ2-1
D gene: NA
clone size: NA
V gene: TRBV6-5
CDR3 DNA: TGTGCCAGCAGTCAGGGTGTAACGGATGAGCAGTTCTTC
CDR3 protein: CASSQGVTDEQFF

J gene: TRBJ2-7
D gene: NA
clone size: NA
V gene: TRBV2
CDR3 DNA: TGTGCCAGCAGCTCTCAGGGTGGGTACGAGCAGTACTTC
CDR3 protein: CASSSQGGYEQYF

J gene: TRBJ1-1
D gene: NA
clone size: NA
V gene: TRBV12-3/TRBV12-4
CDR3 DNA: TGTGCCAGCAGACCAGAGACAGCCGAAGCTTTCTTT
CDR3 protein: CASRPETAEAFF

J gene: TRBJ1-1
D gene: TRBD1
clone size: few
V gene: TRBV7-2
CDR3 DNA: TGTGCCAGCAGCCTAAAAGGGACAGTCGGTAACACTGAAGCTTTCTTT
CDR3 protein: CASSLKGTVGNTEAFF

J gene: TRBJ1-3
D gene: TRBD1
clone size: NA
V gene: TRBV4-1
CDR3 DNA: TGCGCCAGCAGATCCCCGGGACAGGGGATCGAGGCCACCATATATTTT
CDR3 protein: CASRSPGQGIEATIYF

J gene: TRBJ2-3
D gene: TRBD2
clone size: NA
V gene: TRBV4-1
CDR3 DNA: TGCGCCAGCAGCCAAGTACTAGCGGGGACAGATACGCAGTATTTT
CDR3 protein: CASSQVLAGTDTQYF

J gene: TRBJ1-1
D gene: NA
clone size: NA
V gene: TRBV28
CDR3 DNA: TGTGCCAGCAGGTCAACAGGTACTCGGGCCACTGAAGCTTTCTTT
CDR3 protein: CASRSTGTRATEAFF

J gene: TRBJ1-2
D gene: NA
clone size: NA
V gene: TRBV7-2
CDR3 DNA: TGTGCCAGCAGCCCGGGAGGGGGGGGCAGGGAAGGCGGCTACACCTTC
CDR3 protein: CASSPGGGGREGGYTF

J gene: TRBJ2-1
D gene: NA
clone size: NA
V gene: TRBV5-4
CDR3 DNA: TGTGCCAGCAGCACAAGGGGCTCCTACAATGAGCAGTTCTTC
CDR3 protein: CASSTRGSYNEQFF